The present entry profiles one T cell receptor (beta chain) with its context. The data were produced by immunoSEQ multiplex PCR, yet TCRdb's version contains in-frame clones alone and is incomplete. This repertoire shows around 23,000 clones, approximately 90% found once; its top ten account for approximately 6.2%. Germline trimming cut 5 bases from V and 3 bases from J; bases unmatched to any gene: 7. From germline, CDR1 is MNHNS and CDR2 SASEGT. This CDR3 is built from 15 residues. The sample comes from a study of chemoradiotherapy in HPV16-positive cancers. J is TRBJ1-1 and V is TRBV6-1; 9 positions agree with TRBD1. The TCR originated in a human donor with HPV-associated anogenital cancer. Material: blood, obtained from a patient who underwent chemoradiotherapy. The CDR3 protein is CASSIGTGSDTEAFF. CDR3 DNA sequence: TGTGCCAGCAGTATAGGGACAGGGTCGGACACTGAAGCTTTCTTT.